The rows below give T cell receptor beta chains drawn from one sample of a study of T cells after yellow fever vaccination. TCRdb re-called the 5' RACE reads through MiXCR, storing one row per CDR3 protein. The sample lists almost 600,000 distinct CDR3 sequences; roughly 14% were seen once. Sequencing was performed on PBMCs, taken on the day of the yellow fever booster vaccination. The receptors originated from a man under 40 who received the YFV17D yellow fever vaccine. Both conserved end residues are part of each CDR3. Each record gives: clone size, J gene, D gene, V gene, CDR3 DNA, CDR3 protein. D genes are given only for firm matches. Only part of the rows carry a size: once, few, many, or a class if the clone is expanded.

abundance: .
j_gene: TRBJ1-5
d_gene: .
v_gene: TRBV18
CDR3nt: TGTGCCAGCTCTAACGGGGAGGGAGGCAATCAGCCCCAGCATTTT
CDR3aa: CASSNGEGGNQPQHF

abundance: few
j_gene: TRBJ1-3
d_gene: .
v_gene: TRBV20-1
CDR3nt: TGCAGTGCTAGACCCAGGATCATCTCTGGAAACACCATATATTTT
CDR3aa: CSARPRIISGNTIYF

abundance: few
j_gene: TRBJ2-1
d_gene: .
v_gene: TRBV20-1
CDR3nt: TGCAGTGCTAGGATGACTGAGCAGTTCTTC
CDR3aa: CSARMTEQFF

abundance: .
j_gene: TRBJ1-5
d_gene: .
v_gene: TRBV12-3/TRBV12-4
CDR3nt: TGTGCCAGCAGTTTTTGGGTCGAGACACCGACTAAAAATAGCAATCAGCCCCAGCATTTT
CDR3aa: CASSFWVETPTKNSNQPQHF

abundance: .
j_gene: TRBJ2-5
d_gene: TRBD2
v_gene: TRBV7-8
CDR3nt: TGTGCCAGCAGCTTAGGTCGTCTAGCGGGAGGGCAGGGGGAGACCCAGTACTTC
CDR3aa: CASSLGRLAGGQGETQYF

abundance: few
j_gene: TRBJ1-2
d_gene: .
v_gene: TRBV20-1
CDR3nt: TGCAGTGCTACTCGTGGGTCGGGGATGACTTATGGCTACACCTTC
CDR3aa: CSATRGSGMTYGYTF

abundance: few
j_gene: TRBJ2-7
d_gene: TRBD1
v_gene: TRBV12-5
CDR3nt: TGTGCTAGTGGTTTGGAAACAGGACAGGGAAGTCGTGAGCAGTACTTC
CDR3aa: CASGLETGQGSREQYF

abundance: few
j_gene: TRBJ2-3
d_gene: .
v_gene: TRBV4-3
CDR3nt: TGCGCCAGCAGCCCCCGACAGATGGAAGATACGCAGTATTTT
CDR3aa: CASSPRQMEDTQYF

abundance: .
j_gene: TRBJ2-3
d_gene: .
v_gene: TRBV29-1
CDR3nt: TGCAGCGTTCGGACAGCCTCTAGCACAGATACGCAGTATTTT
CDR3aa: CSVRTASSTDTQYF

abundance: .
j_gene: TRBJ2-5
d_gene: TRBD2
v_gene: TRBV18
CDR3nt: TGTGCCAGCTCACCACCCCGGACTAGCGGAGAAATGGAGACCCAGTACTTC
CDR3aa: CASSPPRTSGEMETQYF

abundance: .
j_gene: TRBJ2-1
d_gene: TRBD2
v_gene: TRBV13
CDR3nt: TGTGCCAGCAGCTCCACGGATACTAGCGGGAGCTACAATGAGCAGTTCTTC
CDR3aa: CASSSTDTSGSYNEQFF

abundance: few
j_gene: TRBJ2-2
d_gene: .
v_gene: TRBV20-1
CDR3nt: TGCAGTGCTAGAGATGATAACACCGGGGAGCTGTTTTTT
CDR3aa: CSARDDNTGELFF

abundance: .
j_gene: TRBJ2-1
d_gene: TRBD2
v_gene: TRBV10-3
CDR3nt: TGTGCCATCAGTGGAGGGGGGACTAGCGGCTACAATGAGCAGTTCTTC
CDR3aa: CAISGGGTSGYNEQFF

abundance: .
j_gene: TRBJ2-1
d_gene: TRBD2
v_gene: TRBV20-1
CDR3nt: TGCAGTGCTAGAAGTCCTAGCGGAAACAATGAGCAGTTCTTC
CDR3aa: CSARSPSGNNEQFF

abundance: .
j_gene: TRBJ2-7
d_gene: .
v_gene: TRBV7-2
CDR3nt: TGTGCCAGCAGCTCCAACAGCATGCAGTACTTC
CDR3aa: CASSSNSMQYF

abundance: .
j_gene: TRBJ2-1
d_gene: TRBD2
v_gene: TRBV2
CDR3nt: TGTGCCAGCAGTGATGTTGGGGAAACTAGCGGGAGCAAACTACAATCGGAGCAGTTCTTC
CDR3aa: CASSDVGETSGSKLQSEQFF